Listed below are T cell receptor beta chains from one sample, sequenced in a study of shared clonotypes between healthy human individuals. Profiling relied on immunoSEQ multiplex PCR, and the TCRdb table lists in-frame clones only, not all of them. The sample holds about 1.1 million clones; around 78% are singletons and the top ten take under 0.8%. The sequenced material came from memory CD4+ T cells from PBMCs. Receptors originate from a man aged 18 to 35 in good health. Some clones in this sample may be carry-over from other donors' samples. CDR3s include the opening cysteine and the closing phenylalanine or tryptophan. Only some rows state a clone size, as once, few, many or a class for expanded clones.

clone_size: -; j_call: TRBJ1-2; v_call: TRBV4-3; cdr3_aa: CASSQDWRDSYGYTF
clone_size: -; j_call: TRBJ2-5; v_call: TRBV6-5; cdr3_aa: CASSNHQETQYF
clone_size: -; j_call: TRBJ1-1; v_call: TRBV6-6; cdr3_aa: CASSYRDNTEAFF
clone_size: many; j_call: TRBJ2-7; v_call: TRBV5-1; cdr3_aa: CASSLRQASYEQYF
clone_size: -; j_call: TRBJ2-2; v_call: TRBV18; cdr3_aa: CASSPPNTGELFF
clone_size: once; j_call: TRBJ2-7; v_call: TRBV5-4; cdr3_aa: CASSRPGAGGSYEQYF
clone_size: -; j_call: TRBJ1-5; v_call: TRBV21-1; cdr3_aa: CATCTGAEDQPQHF
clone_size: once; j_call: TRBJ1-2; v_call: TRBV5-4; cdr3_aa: CASSSGGNYGYTF
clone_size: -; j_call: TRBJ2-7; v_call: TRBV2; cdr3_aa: CASSEGVRLRRF
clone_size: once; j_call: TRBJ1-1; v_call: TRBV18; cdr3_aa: CASSPRAQNTEAFF